Presented here are 11 T cell receptor beta chains from one specimen sequenced in a study of cytomegalovirus exposure and HLA in healthy donors. PCR involved 60 Vbeta and 13 Jbeta primers. TCRdb keeps only in-frame clones here, not all; method: immunoSEQ multiplex PCR. Among approximately 190,000 clones listed, 70% were seen once. Specimen: PBMCs. Every receptor here comes from a man aged 40-49 years in good health and CMV-seropositive.

The V gene is TRBV20-1, the J gene TRBJ2-3; possibly TRBD1 for D (5 bases). Trimming left V 6 bases short and J 4 bases short, with 8 bases between. This CDR3 comprises 11 residues. The germline CDR1 and CDR2 sequences are DFQATT and SNEGSKA (reference sequence). The CDR3 sequence is CSAIRADTQYF. In DNA, the CDR3 is TGCAGTGCCATCAGGGCAGATACGCAGTATTTT.

The chain has TRBV11-2 and TRBJ2-7; weak D call: TRBD2 (5 bases). V was trimmed by 0 bases and J by 7 bases, leaving 10 bases between them. The CDR3 contains 13 residues. Germline V gene data show CDR1 as SGHAT and CDR2 as FQNNGV. CDR3 in amino acids: CASSLDGSVEQYF. CDR3 DNA: TGTGCCAGCAGCTTAGATGGTAGCGTTGAGCAGTACTTC.

For this clone: The same CDR3 can be traced to other DNA sequences in this sample. V gene TRBV2 combines with J gene TRBJ1-2; 8 bases fit TRBD1. CDR1 is SNHLY, CDR2 FYNNEI, per germline. Germline trimming cut 4 bases from V and 3 bases from J; bases unmatched to any gene: 4. This CDR3 region has 14 residues. The CDR3 loop is CASSAQGADYGYTF. The CDR3 nucleotides are TGTGCCAGCAGTGCGCAGGGGGCTGACTATGGCTACACCTTC.

The V call is TRBV5-6, the J call TRBJ1-1, with D tentatively TRBD1 (6 bases). Germline CDR1 and CDR2: SGHDT and YYEEEE. Trimming cost V 0 bases and J 12 bases, with 15 bases left between them. CDR3 length equals 13 residues. The CDR3, as DNA: TGTGCCAGCAGCTTGGACAGGGAGGGGCGGTCTTTCTTT. It yields the protein CASSLDREGRSFF.

J is TRBJ1-2 and V is TRBV28; no clear D. The CDR3 has 13 amino acids. V lost 3 bases and J lost 1, with 6 bases in between. Per the germline V gene, CDR1 is MDHEN and CDR2 is SYDVKM. CDR3 loop: CASSFRGNYGYTF. The CDR3 coding sequence is TGTGCCAGCAGTTTTAGAGGTAACTATGGCTACACCTTC.

This clone has a handful of counts. The V and J genes are TRBV19 and TRBJ1-4, with D possibly being TRBD1 (6 bases). Germline CDR1 reads LNHDA; CDR2 reads SQIVND (reference sequence). Trimming cost V 9 bases and J 7 bases, with 15 bases left between them. The CDR3 length is 13 residues. CDR3 nucleotides: TGTGCCAGCGAGGACAGAACCCTTGAAAAACTGTTTTTT. The encoded protein is CASEDRTLEKLFF.

The chain employs TRBV11-2 and TRBJ1-1, with a tentative D call TRBD1 (6 bases). V lost 7 bases, J lost 5 bases, and 17 bases lay in between. CDR1 and CDR2 (germline): SGHAT, FQNNGV. The CDR3 contains 14 residues. The CDR3 sequence: CASTSYGRGTEAFF. As DNA, the CDR3 is TGTGCCAGCACCTCTTACGGGAGGGGGACTGAAGCTTTCTTT.

This clone was observed a single time. The V call is TRBV20-1, the J call TRBJ2-7; D is ambiguous. Germline V CDR1 and CDR2: DFQATT, SNEGSKA (reference sequence). This CDR3 is built from 11 residues. V was clipped by 4 bases and J by 5 bases, with 9 bases between them. CDR3 amino acids: CSAKSRDEQYF. Here the CDR3 DNA reads TGCAGTGCTAAATCCCGGGACGAGCAGTACTTC.

This clone was picked up a small number of times. The chain recombines TRBV5-1 with TRBJ1-1; D not resolved. The CDR3 has 14 amino acids. Germline-derived CDR1 and CDR2 are SGHRS and YFSETQ. The V end lost 5 bases, the J end lost 3 bases, and 14 bases lay between the germline ends. The CDR3 DNA reads as TGCGCCAGCAGTGGGTCTTCCAGGCACACTGAAGCTTTCTTT. Translation gives CASSGSSRHTEAFF. The full variable domain, completed using reference TRBV5-1 and TRBJ1-1, is KAGVTQTPRYLIKTRGQQVTLSCSPISGHRSVSWYQQTPGQGLQFLFEYFSETQRNKGNFPGRFSGRQFSNSRSEMNVSTLELGDSALYLCASSGSSRHTEAFFGQGTRLTVV.

V and J are TRBV9 and TRBJ2-1; a possible D gene is TRBD2 (7 bases). V lost 4 bases, J lost 8 bases, and 16 bases lay in between. Germline lookup yields CDR1 SGDLS and CDR2 YYNGEE. The CDR3 consists of 14 residues. CDR3 residues: CASSPTGREDEQFF. Written as DNA, the CDR3 is TGTGCCAGCAGCCCCACAGGGAGGGAGGATGAGCAGTTCTTC.

This sequence joins TRBV6-5 and TRBJ2-2; unclear D gene. Germline lookup yields CDR1 MNHEY and CDR2 SVGAGI. The CDR3 totals 14 residues. The germline V and J ends were trimmed by 0 bases and 5 bases, with 7 bases remaining between them. The CDR3 DNA reads as TGTGCCAGCAGTTACTCGACGGAGACCGGGGAGCTGTTTTTT. It translates to CASSYSTETGELFF.